These 4 T cell receptor beta chains came from one sample sequenced in a study of T cell repertoires in cytomegalovirus infection. No antigen has been assigned to these receptors. TCRdb independently ran MiXCR on the reads; one entry per CDR3 protein. The data hold a few hundred thousand distinct CDR3 sequences, with around 35% observed a single time. Material: cultured PBMCs, obtained from culture after CMV antigen stimulation. These receptors were obtained from a human donor in good health (CMV status not recorded). Some clones in this sample may be carry-over from other donors' samples.

V usage is TRBV7-6 and J usage is TRBJ2-3; 9 bases map to TRBD1. Germline CDR1 and CDR2: SGHVS and FNYEAQ. V lost 3 bases, J lost 0 bases, and 1 base stayed unmatched. There are 15 residues in the CDR3. CDR3 region: CASSFGQGSTDTQYF. CDR3 sequence (DNA): TGTGCCAGCAGCTTCGGACAGGGGAGCACAGATACGCAGTATTTT.

In this sample, this clonotype turned up a few times. The chain combines TRBV6-5 with TRBJ2-1, with TRBD2 identical over 10 bases. The trim removed 0 bases at V and 7 bases at J, leaving 18 bases unmatched. This CDR3 has 20 residues. Germline V gene sequence: CDR1 MNHEY, CDR2 SVGAGI. As DNA, the CDR3 is TGTGCCAGCAGTTACTCCTGGGCGTTCAGGACTAGCGGACCACGGAATGAGCAGTTCTTC. This translates into CASSYSWAFRTSGPRNEQFF.

V gene TRBV6-2 or TRBV6-3 combines with J gene TRBJ2-3; D possibly corresponds to TRBD1 (6 bases). This CDR3 spans 15 amino acids. In germline, CDR1 is MNHEY, CDR2 SVGEGT. V dropped 4 bases and J dropped 3 bases, with 14 bases sitting between them. The CDR3 region has the DNA TGTGCCAGCAGTTTCCACAGGGAATTAACAGATACGCAGTATTTT. Translated, it gives CASSFHRELTDTQYF.

CDR3 residues: CASSLQGVRHNEQFF. For the CDR3, the DNA is TGTGCCAGCAGTCTTCAGGGGGTGAGGCACAATGAGCAGTTCTTC. The chain links TRBV2 to TRBJ2-1, with 7 positions matching TRBD1. The length of the CDR3 is 15 residues. Germline-derived CDR1 and CDR2 are SNHLY and FYNNEI. Losses at the gene ends were 5 bases for V and 5 bases for J; bases not matched to a gene: 9.